One sample yielded the 6 T cell receptor beta chains listed below, sequenced in a study of T cells in Graves' hyperthyroidism and ophthalmopathy (dated by TCRdb to between 2018 and 2020). Preparation of the library involved multiplex PCR. The reads were generated on an Illumina HiSeq 2000. The TCR beta CDR3 regions were amplified from RNA transcripts. A first-round RT-PCR of the TCR CDR3 used the HTBI primer set with the Qiagen OneStep RT-PCR kit. Through fastp at Q25 and MiXCR, TCRdb rebuilt clones from the public reads, retaining in-frame beta chains. Every CDR3 protein is listed once, alongside the most common genes and DNA of its rows. This sample is represented by approximately 870,000 distinct CDR3 sequences; roughly 37% of them were singletons. The ten largest clones represent 8.9% of the sample. Sequencing was done on a sample of blood. The origin of the receptors is a man aged 18 to 30 with Graves' hyperthyroidism.

This clonotype appeared once. A much larger clonotype is one base distant, so this may be a read error. The CDR3 ends on some other residue instead of the conserved phenylalanine or tryptophan, so this is likely a read error. V is TRBV5-1 and J is TRBJ2-7, with D tentatively TRBD1 (7 bases). Germline V CDR1 and CDR2: SGHRS, YFSETQ. CDR3 length equals 15 residues. Trimming stripped 5 bases from V and 5 bases from J, with 20 bases between. CDR3 in amino acids: CASRGTGTVVDEQYL. CDR3 coding DNA: TGCGCCAGCAGGGGGACTGGGACAGTTGTTGACGAGCAGTACTTA.

This clonotype was recorded at least ten times. This chain joins TRBV10-2 and TRBJ1-2, with D unresolved. V lost 6 bases and J 0 bases, leaving 5 bases between the germline ends. This CDR3 spans 12 amino acids. From germline, CDR1 is WSHSY and CDR2 SAAADI. CDR3 sequence: CASRAPNYGYTF. The CDR3 region has the DNA TGCGCCAGCAGGGCTCCTAACTATGGCTACACCTTC.

This chain uses TRBV2 with TRBJ1-2, with 7 bases fitting TRBD1. Germline V gene lookup returns CDR1 SNHLY and CDR2 FYNNEI. This CDR3 comprises 14 residues. V shed 6 bases and J 3 bases; nucleotides not matched to a gene: 7. This CDR3 reads CASREITGDYGYTF. CDR3 in DNA: TGTGCCAGCAGGGAAATTACAGGGGACTATGGCTACACCTTC.

A few counts support this clonotype. The chain recombines TRBV2 with TRBJ2-6, with unresolved D. The CDR3 contains 15 residues. The germline CDR1 and CDR2 sequences are SNHLY and FYNNEI. Trimming took 6 bases from V and 2 from J, leaving 11 bases between them. The CDR3 reads CASSSPRAGANVLTF. DNA of the CDR3: TGTGCCAGCAGCTCTCCAAGGGCTGGGGCCAACGTCCTGACTTTC.

This clonotype appeared a few times. The chain uses TRBV5-4 and TRBJ1-2; D might be TRBD1 (5 bases). The CDR3 has 14 residues. Trimming shortened V by 2 bases and J by 3 bases, and 11 bases separated the two germline ends. CDR1 and CDR2 from the germline V gene are SGHNT and YYREEE (reference sequence). The CDR3 reads CASSFPRGDYGYTF. CDR3 DNA sequence: TGTGCCAGCAGCTTTCCTCGGGGGGACTATGGCTACACCTTC. Looking up the rest from reference TRBV5-4 and TRBJ1-2 gives the full variable domain: ETGVTQSPTHLIKTRGQQVTLRCSSQSGHNTVSWYQQALGQGPQFIFQYYREEENGRGNFPPRFSGLQFPNYSSELNVNALELDDSALYLCASSFPRGDYGYTFGSGTRLTVV.

The CDR3 coding sequence is TGCAGCGTTGAAGAAGAAGTTGGGGGGCGGGATTCCTACGAGCAGTACTTC. Encoded protein: CSVEEEVGGRDSYEQYF. V and J are TRBV29-1 and TRBJ2-7; D may correspond to TRBD1 or TRBD2 (6 bases each). Trimming cost V 0 bases and J 1 base, with 19 bases left between them. The CDR3 runs 17 residues. Germline values: CDR1 SQVTM, CDR2 ANQGSEA.